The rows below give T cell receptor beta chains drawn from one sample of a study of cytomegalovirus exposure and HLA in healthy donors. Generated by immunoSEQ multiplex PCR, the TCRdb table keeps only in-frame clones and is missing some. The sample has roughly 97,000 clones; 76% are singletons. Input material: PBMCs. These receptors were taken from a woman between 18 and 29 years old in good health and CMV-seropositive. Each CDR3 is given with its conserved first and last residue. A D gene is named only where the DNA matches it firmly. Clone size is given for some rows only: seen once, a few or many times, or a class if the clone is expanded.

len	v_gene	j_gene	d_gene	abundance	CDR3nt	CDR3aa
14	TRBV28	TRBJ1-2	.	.	TGTGCCAGCAGTTTTGAGAAAGCTAACTATGGCTACACCTTC	CASSFEKANYGYTF
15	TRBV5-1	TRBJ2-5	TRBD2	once	TGCGCCAGCAGCTTGGTTACTAGCGGGATTGAGACCCAGTACTTC	CASSLVTSGIETQYF
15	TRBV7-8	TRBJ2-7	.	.	TGTGCCAGCAGCTTAGAGGCGGGAAGGGCCTACGAGCAGTACTTC	CASSLEAGRAYEQYF
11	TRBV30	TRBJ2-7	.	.	TGTGCCTGGGCGAAAGCCTACGAGCAGTACTTC	CAWAKAYEQYF
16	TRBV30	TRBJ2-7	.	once	TGTGCCTGGAGTTCCACCCGTTCGCCCACCGGTCGGGAGCAGTACTTC	CAWSSTRSPTGREQYF
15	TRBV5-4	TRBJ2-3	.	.	TGTGCCAGCAGCTTGGGCTTATTCGGAGGAGATACGCAGTATTTT	CASSLGLFGGDTQYF
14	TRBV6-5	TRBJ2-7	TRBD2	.	TGTGCCAGCAGCGTCCTTAGCGGGAGAGGCGAGCAGTACTTC	CASSVLSGRGEQYF
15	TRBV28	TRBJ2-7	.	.	TGTGCCAGCAGTCCAACTCGGACGGGGTGGGACGAGCAGTACTTC	CASSPTRTGWDEQYF
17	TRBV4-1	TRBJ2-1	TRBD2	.	TGCGCCAGCAGCCCGGAGCAGAGCGGGAGCGCCTACAATGAGCAGTTCTTC	CASSPEQSGSAYNEQFF
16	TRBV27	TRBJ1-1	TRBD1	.	TGTGCCAGCAGTTTCCTCCCGGGACAGACAAACACTGAAGCTTTCTTT	CASSFLPGQTNTEAFF